The 26 T cell receptor beta chains listed next were all sequenced from one sample in a study of vaccination effects on CD4 cells after COVID-19. Viral peptide pools were used in the ViraFEST assay to expand antigen-specific CD4+ T cells, and sequencing came afterward. Following culture for around 10 days, CD4+ T cells were isolated. The vaccine given was either BNT162b2 or mRNA-1273, in two doses. For these receptors, no antigen is known. Profiled with immunoSEQ multiplex PCR; TCRdb holds only in-frame clones, not every one. The data hold about 66,000 clones, with about 80% observed a single time. This specimen consisted of CD4+ T cells from PBMCs cultured with HCoV-OC43 spike peptides, obtained after COVID-19 vaccination. As to subset: HCoV-OC43 spike overlapping peptide pool stimulation. These receptors were collected from a human donor who received a COVID-19 vaccine.

This chain uses TRBV11-2 with TRBJ2-5; D remains unclear. The CDR3 totals 13 residues. Germline V gene sequence: CDR1 SGHAT, CDR2 FQNNGV. V was pared by 2 bases and J by 0 bases, with 4 bases between. Written as DNA, the CDR3 is TGTGCCAGCAGCTTATCTCACCAAGAGACCCAGTACTTC. It yields the protein CASSLSHQETQYF.

The V call is TRBV7-2, the J call TRBJ2-1; 8 nucleotides agree with TRBD1. CDR3 length equals 15 residues. The germline V gene has CDR1 SGHTA and CDR2 FQGNSA. The V and J ends lost 7 bases and 3 bases, in that order; junction bases with no gene match: 8. This CDR3 is CASNYPGQVYNEQFF. Written as DNA, the CDR3 is TGTGCCAGCAACTATCCGGGACAGGTCTACAATGAGCAGTTCTTC.

This clone was observed a single time. This sequence joins TRBV29-1 and TRBJ1-3, with D possibly being TRBD1 (6 bases). The CDR3 consists of 13 residues. V was clipped by 0 bases and J by 7 bases, with 10 bases between them. CDR1 and CDR2 (germline): SQVTM, ANQGSEA. The chain's CDR3 is CSVEEGQRNTIYF. In DNA form, the CDR3 reads TGCAGCGTTGAAGAAGGACAGCGGAACACCATATATTTT. The complete variable domain, with remaining parts taken from reference TRBV29-1 and TRBJ1-3, reads SAVISQKPSRDICQRGTSLTIQCQVDSQVTMMFWYRQQPGQSLTLIATANQGSEATYESGFVIDKFPISRPNLTFSTLTVSNMSPEDSSIYLCSVEEGQRNTIYFGEGSWLTVV.

CDR3 nucleotide sequence: TGCGCCAGCAGCTTGGAACCCAGGGGAACCTCTGGAAACACCATATATTTT. Its protein product is CASSLEPRGTSGNTIYF. The gene calls are TRBV5-1 and TRBJ1-3, with D perhaps TRBD1 (6 bases). Germline CDR1 is SGHRS and CDR2 is YFSETQ. Trimming pared 0 bases from V and 0 bases from J, leaving 13 bases between. The CDR3 is 17 residues long.

This clone has only a few counts. The chain uses TRBV5-1 and TRBJ1-6; maybe TRBD1 (5 bases). The CDR3 runs to 15 residues. Germline lookup yields CDR1 SGHRS and CDR2 YFSETQ. Trimming shortened V by 4 bases and J by 7 bases, and 15 bases separated the two germline ends. The CDR3 sequence: CASSLGGTGNSPLHF. CDR3 DNA sequence: TGCGCCAGCAGCCTGGGTGGGACTGGAAATTCACCCCTCCACTTT.

This rearrangement joins TRBV18 to TRBJ1-2, with TRBD1 matching 10 bases. The V gene's germline CDR1 is KGHSH and CDR2 LQKENI. CDR3 length: 14 amino acids. Unmatched junction bases numbered 2, after V lost 2 bases and J lost 5 bases. CDR3 amino acids: CASSPDRGRYGYTF. The CDR3 coding sequence is TGTGCCAGCTCACCAGACAGGGGGCGATATGGCTACACCTTC.

The V gene is TRBV10-1, the J gene TRBJ2-7; no definite D call. Germline CDR1 and CDR2: WNHNN and SYGVQD (reference sequence). This CDR3 region has 10 residues. V lost 6 bases, J lost 6 bases, and 6 bases lay in between. CDR3: CASRTPEQYV. CDR3 DNA sequence: TGCGCCAGCAGGACCCCCGAGCAGTACGTC.

The chain links TRBV10-2 to TRBJ1-4; D remains unclear. Germline lookup yields CDR1 WSHSY and CDR2 SAAADI. The CDR3 loop spans 10 amino acids. Trimming took 6 bases from V and 7 from J, leaving 3 bases between them. CDR3 DNA: TGCGCCAGCAGGTTTGAAAAACTGTTTTTT. Amino acid sequence: CASRFEKLFF.

V gene TRBV25-1 combines with J gene TRBJ2-1, with TRBD2 matching over 7 bases. Looked up from germline, CDR1 is MGHDK and CDR2 is SYGVNS. With 5 bases clipped from V and 1 base from J, the junction kept 5 bases outside the gene matches. The CDR3 spans 15 residues. The DNA for the CDR3 is TGTGCCAGCAGTCCACTAGCGAGTTCCTACAATGAGCAGTTCTTC. Its translation is CASSPLASSYNEQFF. Filled out from reference TRBV25-1 and TRBJ2-1, the complete variable domain reads EADIYQTPRYLVIGTGKKITLECSQTMGHDKMYWYQQDPGMELHLIHYSYGVNSTEKGDLSSESTVSRIRTEHFPLTLESARPSHTSQYLCASSPLASSYNEQFFGPGTRLTVL.

The rearrangement uses TRBV6-5 and TRBJ2-2; no firm D call. There are 13 residues in the CDR3. Germline V gives CDR1 MNHEY, CDR2 SVGAGI. V was shortened by 8 bases and J by 3 bases, with 10 bases between the two germline ends. The CDR3 loop is CASLGVHTGELFF. The CDR3 DNA reads TGTGCCAGCCTGGGCGTTCACACCGGGGAGCTGTTTTTT.

In this sample, this clone turned up a few times. The rearrangement joins TRBV5-1 to TRBJ2-2; D is ambiguous. The CDR3 sequence is 14 residues long. Germline V gene lookup returns CDR1 SGHRS and CDR2 YFSETQ. Trimming removed 4 bases at V and 1 base at J, with 8 bases between. CDR3 nucleotide sequence: TGCGCCAGCAGCGATTACCTGAACACCGGGGAGCTGTTTTTT. It is translated as CASSDYLNTGELFF.

The chain has TRBV18 and TRBJ1-6; D is unclear. Looked up from germline, CDR1 is KGHSH and CDR2 is LQKENI. The CDR3 contains 14 residues. V was shortened by 2 bases and J by 7 bases, with 9 bases between the two germline ends. CDR3 sequence: CASSPWQENSPLHF. In DNA, the CDR3 is TGTGCCAGCTCACCATGGCAGGAAAATTCACCCCTCCACTTT.

In DNA form, the CDR3 reads TGTGCCAGCAGACCTGCCTTCTCTGGGGCCAACGTCCTGACTTTC. Encoded protein: CASRPAFSGANVLTF. The V and J genes are TRBV7-2 and TRBJ2-6; no clear D. CDR3 size: 15 residues. The germline V gene has CDR1 SGHTA and CDR2 FQGNSA. V lost 6 bases and J lost 0, with 9 bases in between.

V gene TRBV25-1 combines with J gene TRBJ1-3, with 7 bases lining up with TRBD1. J was trimmed by 4 bases and V by 5 bases; bases with no gene match: 5. Per the germline V gene, CDR1 is MGHDK and CDR2 is SYGVNS. The CDR3 is made up of 14 amino acids. The CDR3 sequence is CASSRGTVGNTIYF. The CDR3 coding sequence is TGTGCCAGCAGTAGAGGGACAGTGGGAAACACCATATATTTT.

The CDR3 sequence is CASRTGGNYGYTF. The CDR3 coding sequence is TGTGCCAGCAGAACAGGGGGAAACTATGGCTACACCTTC. This rearrangement joins TRBV2 to TRBJ1-2; 8 bases are shared with TRBD1. CDR3 length: 13 residues. CDR1 is SNHLY and CDR2 is FYNNEI in the germline V gene. Germline trimming cut 6 bases from V and 2 bases from J; bases unmatched to any gene: 2.

A single count supports this clone. This chain links TRBV7-2 with TRBJ1-2; the match to TRBD1 covers 8 bases. Trimming cost V 3 bases and J 1 base; bases outside gene matches: 10. The V gene's germline CDR1 is SGHTA and CDR2 FQGNSA. There are 17 residues in the CDR3. The CDR3 here is CASSFQGTGRFNYGYTF. As DNA, the CDR3 is TGTGCCAGCAGCTTCCAAGGGACAGGACGTTTTAACTATGGCTACACCTTC.

The rearrangement links TRBV28 to TRBJ2-1; tentative D call: TRBD2 (6 bases). This CDR3 contains 14 residues. Germline V gives CDR1 MDHEN, CDR2 SYDVKM. The V gene lost 5 bases and the J gene lost 5 bases, with 13 bases spanning the gap. The CDR3 here is CASSPWDLNNEQFF. CDR3 DNA: TGTGCCAGCAGTCCATGGGACTTAAACAATGAGCAGTTCTTC.

The chain couples TRBV15 to TRBJ2-6, with unresolved D. There are 16 residues in the CDR3. Trimming cost V 8 bases and J 1 base, with 15 bases left between them. Germline values: CDR1 LNHNV, CDR2 YYDKDF (reference sequence). The CDR3 DNA is TGTGCCACCGGAATGGGCGTGAGTTCTGGGGCCAACGTCCTGACTTTC. It specifies CATGMGVSSGANVLTF. Supplemented by reference TRBV15 and TRBJ2-6, the full variable domain reads DAMVIQNPRYQVTQFGKPVTLSCSQTLNHNVMYWYQQKSSQAPKLLFHYYDKDFNNEADTPDNFQSRRPNTSFCFLDIRSPGLGDTAMYLCATGMGVSSGANVLTFGAGSRLTVL.

The gene calls are TRBV11-3 and TRBJ2-5, with TRBD2 identical over 7 bases. J was trimmed by 2 bases and V by 3 bases; bases with no gene match: 3. CDR3 length: 14 amino acids. CDR1 is SGHNT, CDR2 YENEEA, per germline. CDR3 amino acids: CASSLGRGQETQYF. CDR3 DNA: TGTGCCAGCAGCTTGGGGCGGGGGCAAGAGACCCAGTACTTC.

The rearrangement joins TRBV9 to TRBJ1-2; TRBD1 matches 9 bases. After removal of 3 bases from V and 4 bases from J, the junction contained 4 bases not matched to a gene. Per germline, CDR1 SGDLS and CDR2 YYNGEE. The CDR3 extends over 14 amino acids. CDR3 DNA sequence: TGTGCCAGCAGCGCCTCGACAGGGGGCTATGGCTACACCTTC. Residues: CASSASTGGYGYTF.

J is TRBJ2-1 and V is TRBV28; a weak D match, TRBD2 (5 bases). The CDR3 contains 15 residues. V shed 7 bases and J shed 8 bases, with 21 bases lying between them. The germline CDR1 and CDR2 sequences are MDHEN and SYDVKM. The CDR3 loop reads CASTPTGLHNDEQFF. CDR3 in DNA: TGTGCCAGCACCCCGACGGGGTTGCATAATGATGAGCAGTTCTTC.

The chain recombines TRBV19 with TRBJ2-6, with D possibly TRBD2 on 7 matching bases. The CDR3 consists of 17 residues. The V gene lost 0 bases and the J gene lost 4 bases, with 13 bases spanning the gap. Looked up from germline, CDR1 is LNHDA and CDR2 is SQIVND (reference sequence). This CDR3 reads CASSIEGGAKGANVLTF. For the CDR3, the DNA is TGTGCCAGTAGTATAGAAGGGGGGGCGAAGGGGGCCAACGTCCTGACTTTC.

The genes are TRBV2 and TRBJ2-5, with 11 bases that match TRBD2. J was trimmed by 4 bases and V by 5 bases; bases with no gene match: 9. The CDR3 consists of 16 residues. Per germline, CDR1 SNHLY and CDR2 FYNNEI. The CDR3 here is CASSPSSGGARETQYF. The CDR3 DNA sequence: TGTGCCAGCAGTCCAAGTAGCGGGGGGGCTCGAGAGACCCAGTACTTC.

The V gene is TRBV3-1 (or the pseudogene TRBV3-2), the J gene TRBJ1-2; 8 bases are a match to TRBD1. The V and J ends lost 6 bases and 1 base, in that order; junction bases with no gene match: 7. The germline V gene encodes CDR1 LGHDT and CDR2 YNNKEL (reference sequence). This CDR3 contains 15 residues. The CDR3 spells CASRGTGTFNYGYTF. The CDR3 DNA reads TGTGCCAGCAGAGGGACAGGCACCTTTAACTATGGCTACACCTTC.

The chain combines TRBV7-2 with TRBJ2-3; unclear D gene. V shed 5 bases and J shed 3 bases, with 15 bases lying between them. Germline loops: CDR1 SGHTA, CDR2 FQGNSA. The CDR3 spans 15 residues. The CDR3 spells CASSLQQSLTDTQYF. CDR3 DNA: TGTGCCAGCAGCCTACAACAGAGTTTGACAGATACGCAGTATTTT.

The gene calls are TRBV30 and TRBJ1-2, with D hard to call. From germline, CDR1 is GTSNPN and CDR2 SVGIG (reference sequence). Trimming left V 8 bases short and J 4 bases short, with 14 bases between. The CDR3 extends over 12 amino acids. CDR3 loop: CATPGILYGYTF. CDR3 in DNA: TGTGCCACACCCGGGATCCTCTATGGCTACACCTTC. The variable domain in full, completed from reference TRBV30 and TRBJ1-2, reads SQTIHQWPATLVQPVGSPLSLECTVEGTSNPNLYWYRQAAGRGLQLLFYSVGIGQISSEVPQNLSASRPQDRQFILSSKKLLLSDSGFYLCATPGILYGYTFGSGTRLTVV.